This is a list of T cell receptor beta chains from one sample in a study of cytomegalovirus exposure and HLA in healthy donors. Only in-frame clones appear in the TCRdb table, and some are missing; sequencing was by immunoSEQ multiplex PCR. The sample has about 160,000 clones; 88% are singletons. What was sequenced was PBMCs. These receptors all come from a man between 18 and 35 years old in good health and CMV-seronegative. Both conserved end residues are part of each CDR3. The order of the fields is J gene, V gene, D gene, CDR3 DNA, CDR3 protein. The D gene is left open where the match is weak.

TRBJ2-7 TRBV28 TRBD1 TGTGCCAGCAGTTTCCCCCAGGGGGCGCAGTACTTC CASSFPQGAQYF
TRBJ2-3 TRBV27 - TGTGCCAGCAGTTACGAGGGATTAGATACGCAGTATTTT CASSYEGLDTQYF
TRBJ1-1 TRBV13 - TGTGCCAGCAGCTTAGAGGGCGGCAGGGAAGCCACTGAAGCTTTCTTT CASSLEGGREATEAFF
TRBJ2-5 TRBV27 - TGTGCCAGCAGCTTCAGCGGACTTAGGCGAGAGACCCAGTACTTC CASSFSGLRRETQYF
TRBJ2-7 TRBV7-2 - TGTGCCAGCAGCTTAGGGAGGGCGGATTACGAGCAGTACTTC CASSLGRADYEQYF
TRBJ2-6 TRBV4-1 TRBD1 TGCGCCAGCAGCCTCCCTGACAGGGCGTTAGGGGCCAACGTCCTGACTTTC CASSLPDRALGANVLTF
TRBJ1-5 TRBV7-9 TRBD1 TGTGCCAGCAGCAGGGACAGGGCAGGCAATCAGCCCCAGCATTTT CASSRDRAGNQPQHF
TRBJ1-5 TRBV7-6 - TGTGCCAGCAGCTCATTTAATCAGCCCCAGCATTTT CASSSFNQPQHF
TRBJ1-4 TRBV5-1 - TGCGCCAGCAGCTCCTGGAGTAGTGGGGGGGATGAAAAACTGTTTTTT CASSSWSSGGDEKLFF
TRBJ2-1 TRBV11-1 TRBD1 TGTGCCAGCAGCTCCGGGACAGGCTCCTACAATGAGCAGTTCTTC CASSSGTGSYNEQFF
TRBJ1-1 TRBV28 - TGTGCCAGCAGACTAGGAGTGAACACTGAAGCTTTCTTT CASRLGVNTEAFF
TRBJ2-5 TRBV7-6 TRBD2 TGTGCCAGCAGCTCCCTCTCGAGCGGGGGGGCCCTCGGAATGGCAGAGACCCAGTACTTC CASSSLSSGGALGMAETQYF
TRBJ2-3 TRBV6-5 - TGTGCCAGCAGTAACCCAAGACAGACAGATACGCAGTATTTT CASSNPRQTDTQYF
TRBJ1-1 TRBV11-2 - TGTGCCAGCGAGAAGAGGAGGAACACTGAAGCTTTCTTT CASEKRRNTEAFF